These 21 T cell receptor beta chains originate from one sample sequenced in a study of CD8 T cells in ankylosing spondylitis. TCRdb ran MiXCR on the 5' RACE reads and lists one entry per CDR3 protein. The sample consists of about 130,000 distinct CDR3 sequences, roughly 9% of them appearing once. The sample comprised blood, either unsorted or a sorted T cell fraction (not recorded which). Receptor source: a male donor with ankylosing spondylitis or in good health (not recorded which).

Ten or more counts support this clonotype. This chain connects TRBV5-1 to TRBJ2-5; 12 positions match TRBD2. The germline V gene has CDR1 SGHRS and CDR2 YFSETQ. With 6 bases clipped from V and 4 bases from J, the junction kept 10 bases outside the gene matches. This CDR3 contains 16 residues. The CDR3 DNA follows: TGCGCCAGCACCCAGGAGACTAGCGGGAGTTTAGAGACCCAGTACTTC. It yields the protein CASTQETSGSLETQYF.

In this sample, this clonotype turned up once. An end of the junction does not agree with germline; a read error may underlie this. The rearrangement joins TRBV5-1 to TRBJ2-1; possible D gene TRBD2, 5 bases. Germline loops: CDR1 SGHRS, CDR2 YFSETQ. The CDR3 sequence is 14 residues long. CDR3 bases: TGCGCCAGCAGCTTGGAAGGTGCCGGGAATGAGCAGCTCTTC. Its translation: CASSLEGAGNEQLF. Together with reference TRBV5-1 and TRBJ2-1, the CDR3 gives the full variable domain: KAGVTQTPRYLIKTRGQQVTLSCSPISGHRSVSWYQQTPGQGLQFLFEYFSETQRNKGNFPGRFSGRQFSNSRSEMNVSTLELGDSALYLCASSLEGAGNEQLFGPGTRLTVL.

The CDR3 spells CSARAPLGREQFF. The CDR3 DNA reads as TGCAGTGCTAGAGCCCCCTTGGGGCGGGAGCAGTTCTTC. V gene TRBV20-1 combines with J gene TRBJ2-1; a possible D gene is TRBD1 (5 bases). V gave up 1 base and J gave up 10 bases, with 14 bases separating them. This CDR3 contains 13 residues. Germline values: CDR1 DFQATT, CDR2 SNEGSKA (reference sequence).

This clonotype was seen a few times. The gene calls are TRBV28 and TRBJ2-7; the D is unclear. Germline V gene lookup returns CDR1 MDHEN and CDR2 SYDVKM. Trimming shortened V by 5 bases and J by 8 bases, and 13 bases separated the two germline ends. There are 12 residues in the CDR3. CDR3 sequence (DNA): TGTGCCAGCAGTGCAAATGACGATCAGCAGTACTTC. Translating it yields CASSANDDQQYF.

This clonotype was seen at least ten times. This rearrangement joins TRBV18 to TRBJ2-1; D is ambiguous. V was shortened by 0 bases and J by 7 bases, with 4 bases between the two germline ends. The CDR3 runs 12 residues. Germline V gene data show CDR1 as KGHSH and CDR2 as LQKENI. For the CDR3, the DNA is TGTGCCAGCTCACCACCGGGGAATGAGCAGTTCTTC. Translating gives CASSPPGNEQFF. The variable domain in full, with the rest retrieved from reference TRBV18 and TRBJ2-1, is NAGVMQNPRHLVRRRGQEARLRCSPMKGHSHVYWYRQLPEEGLKFMVYLQKENIIDESGMPKERFSAEFPKEGPSILRIQQVVRGDSAAYFCASSPPGNEQFFGPGTRLTVL.

This clonotype was detected many times. The chain links TRBV7-2 to TRBJ2-3; no definite D call. The V gene's germline CDR1 is SGHTA and CDR2 FQGNSA. This CDR3 has 17 amino acids. Between the trimmed V and J ends, which lost 5 bases and 0 bases, there was a span of 18 bases. The CDR3 DNA is TGTGCCAGCAGCCCACTCTACACCTATTCTAGCACAGATACGCAGTATTTT. This gives the protein CASSPLYTYSSTDTQYF.

This clonotype has a count of ten or more. The chain carries TRBV7-2 and TRBJ2-6; D gene uncertain. The CDR3 totals 15 residues. Germline V gene data show CDR1 as SGHTA and CDR2 as FQGNSA. V shed 5 bases and J shed 0 bases, with 8 bases lying between them. The CDR3: CASSNYRSGANVLTF. The CDR3 region has the DNA TGTGCCAGCAGCAATTATCGCTCTGGGGCCAACGTCCTGACTTTC.

This clonotype was found many times. The V and J genes are TRBV28 and TRBJ1-1; perhaps TRBD1 as D (6 bases). V was pared by 6 bases and J by 4 bases, with 24 bases between. Germline V gene sequence: CDR1 MDHEN, CDR2 SYDVKM. CDR3 length equals 17 residues. The CDR3 DNA sequence: TGTGCCAGCAGGATAATTATGGGGGGGGCTGGTTCCACTGAAGCTTTCTTT. Translated: CASRIIMGGAGSTEAFF.

V gene TRBV2 combines with J gene TRBJ2-5; 9 positions agree with TRBD1. Germline V gene data show CDR1 as SNHLY and CDR2 as FYNNEI. This CDR3 has 19 residues. Unmatched junction bases numbered 18, after V lost 5 bases and J lost 2 bases. The CDR3 sequence is CASSLISFTRDREQETQYF. The CDR3 coding sequence is TGTGCCAGCAGTTTAATTTCGTTTACCCGGGACAGGGAACAAGAGACCCAGTACTTC.

This clonotype has at least ten counts. The chain recombines TRBV15 with TRBJ2-1, with TRBD2 as a possible D gene (6 bases). The CDR3 has 18 residues. CDR1 is LNHNV, CDR2 YYDKDF, per germline (reference sequence). Trimming took off 0 bases at V and 3 bases at J, with 18 bases between the two ends. CDR3: CATSRDLVRGKNYNEQFF. The CDR3 DNA reads as TGTGCCACCAGCAGAGATCTTGTACGCGGGAAAAACTACAATGAGCAGTTCTTC.

This clonotype was counted only a few times. This chain connects TRBV20-1 to TRBJ2-7; D not resolved. The V end was cut by 3 bases, the J end by 2 bases, with 5 bases between. The CDR3 is 11 residues long. Germline V CDR1 and CDR2: DFQATT, SNEGSKA (reference sequence). The CDR3 region has the DNA TGCAGTGCTAGCCGGGCCTACGAGCAGTACTTC. This codes for CSASRAYEQYF.

The chain couples TRBV5-5 to TRBJ1-2; 10 bases fit TRBD1. The junction had 6 bases not matched to a gene; V was cut back by 0 bases and J by 7 bases. CDR3 size: 15 residues. Germline loops: CDR1 SGHKS, CDR2 YYEKEE (reference sequence). CDR3 loop: CASSLAPGQGLGYTF. For the CDR3, the DNA is TGTGCCAGCAGCTTGGCCCCGGGACAGGGGCTTGGCTACACCTTC. The complete variable domain, with remaining parts taken from reference TRBV5-5 and TRBJ1-2, reads DAGVTQSPTHLIKTRGQQVTLRCSPISGHKSVSWYQQVLGQGPQFIFQYYEKEERGRGNFPDRFSARQFPNYSSELNVNALLLGDSALYLCASSLAPGQGLGYTFGSGTRLTVV.

This clonotype was seen ten or more times. This chain joins TRBV20-1 and TRBJ2-3, with 8 bases lining up with TRBD2. The CDR3 contains 16 residues. With V trimmed by 8 bases and J by 0 bases, 13 bases remained unmatched. Germline CDR1 and CDR2: DFQATT and SNEGSKA (reference sequence). CDR3 bases: TGCAGTATACCTAAGTTGGCTAGCGGGAGCACAGATACGCAGTATTTT. Its protein is CSIPKLASGSTDTQYF.

A remark on this clonotype: A clone one base away is much larger, so this may be a read error. The CDR3 DNA follows: TGTGCCAGCAGCTTAGTAGGGGTAGGGGCCGAGCAGTACTTC. Its protein product is CASSLVGVGAEQYF. The chain uses TRBV7-9 and TRBJ2-7; TRBD1 might be the D (5 bases). CDR3 size: 14 residues. The V gene's germline CDR1 is SEHNR and CDR2 FQNEAQ (reference sequence). V was shortened by 1 base and J by 6 bases, with 13 bases between the two germline ends.

This clonotype was observed a handful of times. The V and J genes are TRBV7-8 and TRBJ2-7, with 11 nucleotides matching TRBD2. Trimming cost V 5 bases and J 0 bases; bases outside gene matches: 3. CDR3 length equals 15 residues. CDR1 is SGHVS and CDR2 is FQNEAQ in the germline V gene. CDR3 residues: CASSETSGSSYEQYF. The DNA for the CDR3 is TGTGCCAGCAGCGAAACTAGCGGGAGCTCCTACGAGCAGTACTTC. The full variable domain, with the rest looked up from reference TRBV7-8 and TRBJ2-7, is GAGVSQSPRYKVAKRGQDVALRCDPISGHVSLFWYQQALGQGPEFLTYFQNEAQLDKSGLPSDRFFAERPEGSVSTLKIQRTQQEDSAVYLCASSETSGSSYEQYFGPGTRLTVT.

This clonotype was counted many times. J is TRBJ2-5 and V is TRBV29-1, with D maybe TRBD2 (5 bases). Trimming pared 6 bases from V and 5 bases from J, leaving 16 bases between. The CDR3 extends over 13 amino acids. Per germline, CDR1 SQVTM and CDR2 ANQGSEA. The CDR3 is CSVPAGRRETQYF. The CDR3 region has the DNA TGCAGCGTCCCGGCAGGCAGGAGGGAGACCCAGTACTTC.

In this sample, this clonotype turned up a few times. J is TRBJ2-7 and V is TRBV7-2; TRBD2 is a possible D gene (6 bases). The CDR3 is 16 amino acids. CDR1 SGHTA and CDR2 FQGNSA come from the germline V gene. With 3 bases removed from V and 3 bases from J, the gap between germline ends came to 18 bases. The CDR3 here is CASSLGYGGKLYEQYF. The CDR3 coding sequence is TGTGCCAGCAGCTTGGGTTATGGAGGGAAACTCTACGAGCAGTACTTC.

This clonotype showed up many times. V gene TRBV11-2 combines with J gene TRBJ1-2, with D possibly matching TRBD1 (6 bases). The ends were cut back, 4 bases at V and 7 bases at J, with 10 bases in the middle. This CDR3 contains 12 residues. Per germline, CDR1 SGHAT and CDR2 FQNNGV. The CDR3 DNA sequence: TGTGCCAGCAGCTCACAGGGACCTGGCTACACCTTC. It translates to CASSSQGPGYTF.

This chain uses TRBV7-2 with TRBJ2-2; D is perhaps TRBD1 or TRBD2 (5 bases each). Germline V lookup: CDR1 SGHTA, CDR2 FQGNSA. The CDR3 is made up of 16 amino acids. V lost 5 bases and J 4 bases, leaving 17 bases between the germline ends. The CDR3: CASSVSSGTGTGELFF. The CDR3, as DNA: TGTGCCAGCAGCGTCTCCTCGGGGACGGGCACCGGGGAGCTGTTTTTT.

The gene calls are TRBV14 and TRBJ2-5; D gene uncertain. The CDR3 contains 11 residues. Deletions cut 3 bases from V and 7 bases from J, with 6 bases between. Germline-derived CDR1 and CDR2 are SGHDN and FVKESK. In DNA, the CDR3 is TGTGCCAGCAGCCAGTCGGGGACCCAGTACTTC. Protein product: CASSQSGTQYF.

This clonotype was counted only a few times. The V and J genes are TRBV12-3 or TRBV12-4 and TRBJ2-5, with 9 nucleotides matching TRBD1. The CDR3 is 16 residues long. With V trimmed by 4 bases and J by 5 bases, 11 bases remained unmatched. Here the CDR3 reads CASSSSPRDREETQYF. In DNA, the CDR3 is TGTGCCAGCAGTTCCTCCCCCCGGGACAGGGAGGAGACCCAGTACTTC.